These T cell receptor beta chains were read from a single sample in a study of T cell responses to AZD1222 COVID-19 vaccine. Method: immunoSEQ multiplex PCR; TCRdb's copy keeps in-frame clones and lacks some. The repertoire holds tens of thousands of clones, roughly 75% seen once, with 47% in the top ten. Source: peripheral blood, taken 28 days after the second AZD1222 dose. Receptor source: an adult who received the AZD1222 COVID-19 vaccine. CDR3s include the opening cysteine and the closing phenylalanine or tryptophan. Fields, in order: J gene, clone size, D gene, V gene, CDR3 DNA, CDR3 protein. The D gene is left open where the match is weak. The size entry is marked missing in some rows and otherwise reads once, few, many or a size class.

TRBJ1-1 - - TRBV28 TGTGCCAGCAGTCCGGGGCAGACCAACACTGAAGCTTTCTTT CASSPGQTNTEAFF
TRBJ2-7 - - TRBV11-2 TGTGCCAGCAGCTTAGAAGCGAGGGGGGCCTACGAGCAGTACTTC CASSLEARGAYEQYF
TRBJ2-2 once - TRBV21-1 TGTGCCAGCCCCCGGGCTAGCGGGATGAACACCGGGGAGCTGTTTTTT CASPRASGMNTGELFF
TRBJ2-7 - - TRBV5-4 TGTGCCAGCAGCTTGAGCGGGTTACTCTCCTACGAGCAGTACTTC CASSLSGLLSYEQYF
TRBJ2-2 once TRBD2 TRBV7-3 TGTGCCAGCAGCTTAAACCCCACTAGCGGGAGTTTCACCGGGGAGCTGTTTTTT CASSLNPTSGSFTGELFF
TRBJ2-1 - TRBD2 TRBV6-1 TGTGCCAGCAGTGAAGCGGCGCTAGCGGGTAAGCAGTTCTTC CASSEAALAGKQFF
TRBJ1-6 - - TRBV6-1 TGTGCCAGCAGTGAAATAAGAGGAAATTCACCCCTCCACTTT CASSEIRGNSPLHF
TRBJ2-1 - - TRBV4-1 TGCGCCAGCAGCCAAGATGGCACAGCCTACAATGAGCAGTTCTTC CASSQDGTAYNEQFF
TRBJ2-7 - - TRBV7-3 TGTGCCAGCAGCCCAAGGGAATCCTACGAGCAGTACTTC CASSPRESYEQYF
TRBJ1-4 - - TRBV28 TGTGCCAGCACAAGGGACATTCTGGATCTTGATGAAAAACTGTTTTTT CASTRDILDLDEKLFF
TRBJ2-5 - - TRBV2 TGTGCCAGCAGTGTGGCTAGACGAGAGACCCAGTACTTC CASSVARRETQYF
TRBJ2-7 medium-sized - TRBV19 TGTGCCAGTAGCGCTGGAGGGGGCTCCTACGAGCAGTACTTC CASSAGGGSYEQYF
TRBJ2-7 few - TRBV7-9 TGTGCCAGCAGCTCATCGCGGATAGCCTACGAGCAGTACTTC CASSSSRIAYEQYF
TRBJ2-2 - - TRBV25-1 TGTGCCAGCAGTGGTGCCCCCGGCAGGGCGGGGGAGCTGTTTTTT CASSGAPGRAGELFF
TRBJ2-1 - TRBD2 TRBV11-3 TGTGCCAGCAGCTACACTAGCGGGAGGAATGAGCAGTTCTTC CASSYTSGRNEQFF
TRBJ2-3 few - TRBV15 TGTGCCACCAGCAGAGCTAGCACAGATACGCAGTATTTT CATSRASTDTQYF
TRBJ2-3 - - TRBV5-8 TGTGCCAGGAAACAGGGTCAAACGCAGTATTTT CARKQGQTQYF
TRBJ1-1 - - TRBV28 TGTGCCATTCAAGAGGGATTGCGAGCTTTCTTT CAIQEGLRAFF
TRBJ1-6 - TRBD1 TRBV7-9 TGTGCCAGCAGCCTTGGACAGGGGGGTAGTTCACCCCTCCACTTT CASSLGQGGSSPLHF
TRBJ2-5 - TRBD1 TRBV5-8 TGTGCCAGCAGATTAACAGGGGGCTTAGAGACCCAGTACTTC CASRLTGGLETQYF
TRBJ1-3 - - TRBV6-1 TGTGCCAGCAGTGAGTTAGGGTGGCAGGGAAACACCATATATTTT CASSELGWQGNTIYF
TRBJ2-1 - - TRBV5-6 TGTGCCAGCAGCTTTGGGGGGCACAATGAGCAGTTCTTC CASSFGGHNEQFF
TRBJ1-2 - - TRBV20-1 TGCAGCCTTAAGTCCGGCTATGGCTACACCTTC CSLKSGYGYTF
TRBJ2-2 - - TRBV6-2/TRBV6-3 TGTGCCAGCAGTTTGGTTGGGCCACCGAACACCGGGGAGCTGTTTTTT CASSLVGPPNTGELFF
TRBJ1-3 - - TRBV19 TGTGCCAGTATGGTGATGGCCCGCTCTGGAAACACCATATATTTT CASMVMARSGNTIYF
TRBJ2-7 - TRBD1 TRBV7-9 TGTGCCAGCAGCCTCCGACAGGGTTCCTACGAGCAGTACTTC CASSLRQGSYEQYF
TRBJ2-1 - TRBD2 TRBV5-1 TGCGCCAGCAGCTTGACGACTAGCGGTTACAATGAGCAGTTCTTC CASSLTTSGYNEQFF
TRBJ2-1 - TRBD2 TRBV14 TGTGCCAGCAGCCAACCGGGACTAGCGGGATTAAATGAGCAGTTCTTC CASSQPGLAGLNEQFF
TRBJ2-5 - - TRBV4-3 TGCGCCAGCAGCCAAGATTGGCCCGGAACCCAGTACTTC CASSQDWPGTQYF
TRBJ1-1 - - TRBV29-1 TGCAGCGCTGAACCAGGGTACACTGAAGCTTTCTTT CSAEPGYTEAFF
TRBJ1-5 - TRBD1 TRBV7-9 TGTGCCAGCAGCTCCGGACAGGGACGCAATCAGCCCCAGCATTTT CASSSGQGRNQPQHF
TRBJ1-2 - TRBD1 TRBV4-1 TGCGCCAGCAGCCAAGATTTCGAAGCAGGGGGTTGGTATGGCTACACCTTC CASSQDFEAGGWYGYTF
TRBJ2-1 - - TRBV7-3 TGTGCCAGCAGCTCCGGTTCGTTCGGAGGTGTCCATGAGCAGTTCTTC CASSSGSFGGVHEQFF
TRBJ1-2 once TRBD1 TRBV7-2 TGTGCCAGCAGCTTAGTGGGACAGGGGGGCTACACCTTC CASSLVGQGGYTF
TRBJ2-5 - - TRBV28 TGTGCCAGCAGTACGGGACTGCGAGAACAAGAGACCCAGTACTTC CASSTGLREQETQYF
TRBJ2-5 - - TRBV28 TGTGCCAGCAGCCAGGCAGGGCCCGGAGAGACCCAGTACTTC CASSQAGPGETQYF
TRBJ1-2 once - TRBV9 TGTGCCAGCAGCGCGCAGGGATCCTATGGCTACACCTTC CASSAQGSYGYTF
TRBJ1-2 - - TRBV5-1 TGCGCCAGCAGCTTGGCCAGTGTGGCAGCTGGCTACACCTTC CASSLASVAAGYTF
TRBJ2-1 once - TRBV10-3 TGTGCCATCAGTGAGCAACTTGGCAACAATGAGCAGTTCTTC CAISEQLGNNEQFF
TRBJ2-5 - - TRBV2 TGTGCCAGCAGTACGGGGGCGCAACAAGAGACCCAGTACTTC CASSTGAQQETQYF
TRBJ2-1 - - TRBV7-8 TGTGCCAGCAGCTTAGCTTCCAGCTACAATGAGCAGTTCTTC CASSLASSYNEQFF
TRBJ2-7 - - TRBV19 TGTGCCAGTAGTGACGAATCACCGAGCTCCTACGAGCAGTACTTC CASSDESPSSYEQYF
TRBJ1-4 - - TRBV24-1 TGTGCCACCAGTGGGGAGGGTAAAAAACTGTTTTTT CATSGEGKKLFF
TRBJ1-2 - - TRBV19 TGTGCCAGTAGTACCACATGGGGTAACTATGGCTACACCTTC CASSTTWGNYGYTF
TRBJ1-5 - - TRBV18 TGTGCCAGCTCACCTCCAGGGAATCAGCCCCAGCATTTT CASSPPGNQPQHF
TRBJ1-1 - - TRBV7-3 TGTGCCAGCAGCTCGACAGGTACCAGCACTGAAGCTTTCTTT CASSSTGTSTEAFF